This T cell receptor beta chain was captured in a study of type 1 regulatory T cells. Study outcomes and limitations: Tr1 cells had a more restricted TCR repertoire than non-Tr1 cells.

The CDR3 extends over 15 amino acids. Trimming removed 7 bases from V and 1 base from J; junction bases left unmatched: 7. CDR1 KGHDR and CDR2 SFDVKD come from the germline V gene. TCRdb reprocessed the reads via MiXCR and lists one record per CDR3 protein. The sample yields around 64,000 distinct CDR3 sequences, less than 25% seen once. This clonotype was counted only a few times. Antigen: not known. The V and J genes are TRBV24-1 and TRBJ2-3, with 7 positions matching TRBD1. The sample was cultured type 1 regulatory T (Tr1) cells, either the whole culture or a sorted fraction (not recorded which). The receptor's source is a human donor in good health. CDR3 sequence: CATRRGDRGTDTQYF. The CDR3 DNA is TGTGCCACCAGACGTGGGGACAGAGGCACAGATACGCAGTATTTT.